Shown below are 14 T cell receptor beta chains from a single sample sequenced in a study of blood T cell repertoires in COVID-19. Repertoires were generated with immunoSEQ multiplex PCR, while TCRdb's copy carries only in-frame clones and drops some. The repertoire has 60,000 to 65,000 clones, roughly 84% of them found once; the top ten carry about 16%. Sample: peripheral blood. The receptor set was obtained from a man aged 55 to 70 with COVID-19, enrolled during active disease.

The rearrangement joins TRBV29-1 to TRBJ2-1; 9 positions agree with TRBD2. Trimming cost V 6 bases and J 5 bases; bases outside gene matches: 8. The CDR3 runs 14 residues. Germline values: CDR1 SQVTM, CDR2 ANQGSEA. The CDR3 here is CSVSLRGGDNEQFF. CDR3 in DNA: TGCAGCGTCTCTCTGCGGGGGGGGGACAATGAGCAGTTCTTC.

In its sample, this clone was seen many times. This chain uses TRBV9 with TRBJ1-2; 8 positions match TRBD1. Germline CDR1 is SGDLS and CDR2 is YYNGEE. The CDR3 consists of 14 residues. The V and J ends lost 4 bases and 8 bases, in that order; junction bases with no gene match: 10. The CDR3 DNA follows: TGTGCCAGCAGCCACGGACAGGGAACGGACGGCTACACCTTC. Translating it yields CASSHGQGTDGYTF. Filled out from reference TRBV9 and TRBJ1-2, the complete variable domain reads DSGVTQTPKHLITATGQRVTLRCSPRSGDLSVYWYQQSLDQGLQFLIQYYNGEERAKGNILERFSAQQFPDLHSELNLSSLELGDSALYFCASSHGQGTDGYTFGSGTRLTVV.

V gene TRBV30 combines with J gene TRBJ2-2; 8 bases are shared with TRBD1. The CDR3 runs 14 residues. From germline, CDR1 is GTSNPN and CDR2 SVGIG (reference sequence). The ends lost 5 bases at V and 6 bases at J; junction bases unmatched: 8. This CDR3 reads CAWPSGQGAGELFF. In DNA, the CDR3 is TGTGCCTGGCCCTCAGGACAGGGCGCCGGGGAGCTGTTTTTT. The full variable domain, its missing parts supplied by reference TRBV30 and TRBJ2-2, is SQTIHQWPATLVQPVGSPLSLECTVEGTSNPNLYWYRQAAGRGLQLLFYSVGIGQISSEVPQNLSASRPQDRQFILSSKKLLLSDSGFYLCAWPSGQGAGELFFGEGSRLTVL.

This chain uses TRBV11-2 with TRBJ1-2; tentative D call: TRBD1 (5 bases). The V and J ends lost 5 bases and 6 bases respectively, with 16 bases between them. This CDR3 is 14 amino acids long. Germline V CDR1 and CDR2: SGHAT, FQNNGV. This CDR3 is CASSRPRGGDGYTF. The CDR3 DNA reads as TGTGCCAGCAGCCGCCCCCGGGGGGGGGATGGCTACACCTTC. The full variable domain, completed using reference TRBV11-2 and TRBJ1-2, is EAGVAQSPRYKIIEKRQSVAFWCNPISGHATLYWYQQILGQGPKLLIQFQNNGVVDDSQLPKDRFSAERLKGVDSTLKIQPAKLEDSAVYLCASSRPRGGDGYTFGSGTRLTVV.

This clone was observed a few times. The chain uses TRBV6-5 and TRBJ2-1; 7 nucleotides agree with TRBD1. V lost 8 bases and J lost 4; bases outside the gene matches: 11. The CDR3 loop spans 15 amino acids. Germline V gene lookup returns CDR1 MNHEY and CDR2 SVGAGI. The DNA of the CDR3 is TGTGCCAGCGGGGACAGTCAGGGGTTTTACAATGAGCAGTTCTTC. This gives the protein CASGDSQGFYNEQFF.

This clone was counted only a few times. The V and J genes are TRBV2 and TRBJ1-2, with no clear D. CDR3 length: 18 residues. Trimming removed 3 bases from V and 5 bases from J, with 25 bases in between. Germline V gene data show CDR1 as SNHLY and CDR2 as FYNNEI. CDR3 residues: CASSDPFSGVGRKYGYTF. CDR3 in DNA: TGTGCCAGCAGTGATCCTTTCAGTGGGGTGGGGAGAAAATATGGCTACACCTTC.

The chain is built from TRBV29-1 and TRBJ2-7; possibly TRBD1 for D (6 bases). The germline V and J ends were trimmed by 5 bases and 10 bases, with 30 bases remaining between them. Germline V gene data show CDR1 as SQVTM and CDR2 as ANQGSEA. This CDR3 has 16 amino acids. Here the CDR3 reads CSVKGNREVSYDFQYF. For the CDR3, the DNA is TGCAGCGTTAAAGGGAACAGGGAAGTGTCCTACGATTTCCAGTACTTC.

The count of this clone is one. The rearrangement uses TRBV5-1 and TRBJ1-6; D remains ambiguous. The CDR3 length is 17 residues. V lost 3 bases and J 0 bases, leaving 13 bases between the germline ends. From germline, CDR1 is SGHRS and CDR2 YFSETQ. The CDR3 loop reads CASSSDGQSSYNSPLHF. The CDR3 bases are TGCGCCAGCAGCTCTGATGGCCAAAGCTCCTATAATTCACCCCTCCACTTT.

The CDR3 is CASRYMTGSSYEQYF. The CDR3 DNA sequence: TGCGCCAGCAGATATATGACAGGGAGCTCCTACGAGCAGTACTTC. The J gene is TRBJ2-7, the V gene TRBV5-1; 7 bases line up with TRBD1. The trim removed 5 bases at V and 0 bases at J, leaving 8 bases unmatched. CDR3 length: 15 amino acids. From germline, CDR1 is SGHRS and CDR2 YFSETQ. Full variable domain (rest looked up from reference TRBV5-1 and TRBJ2-7): KAGVTQTPRYLIKTRGQQVTLSCSPISGHRSVSWYQQTPGQGLQFLFEYFSETQRNKGNFPGRFSGRQFSNSRSEMNVSTLELGDSALYLCASRYMTGSSYEQYFGPGTRLTVT.

The J gene is TRBJ1-1, the V gene TRBV12-3 or TRBV12-4, with D perhaps TRBD1 (6 bases). This CDR3 comprises 13 residues. The V gene lost 6 bases and the J gene lost 1 base, with 9 bases spanning the gap. The CDR3 coding sequence is TGTGCCAGCAGAACGGGACAGAACACTGAAGCTTTCTTT. Its protein is CASRTGQNTEAFF.

The rearrangement joins TRBV5-4 to TRBJ2-3; no clear D. CDR1 SGHNT and CDR2 YYREEE come from the germline V gene (reference sequence). There are 14 residues in the CDR3. Trimming shortened V by 3 bases and J by 1 base, and 9 bases separated the two germline ends. The CDR3 region has the DNA TGTGCCAGCAGCTCACTCTCCGGCACAGATACGCAGTATTTT. Protein product: CASSSLSGTDTQYF. The full variable domain, completed using reference TRBV5-4 and TRBJ2-3, is ETGVTQSPTHLIKTRGQQVTLRCSSQSGHNTVSWYQQALGQGPQFIFQYYREEENGRGNFPPRFSGLQFPNYSSELNVNALELDDSALYLCASSSLSGTDTQYFGPGTRLTVL.

The chain employs TRBV15 and TRBJ2-2; 10 positions match TRBD2. V dropped 3 bases and J dropped 1; count of bases not matched to a gene: 5. The germline V gene encodes CDR1 LNHNV and CDR2 YYDKDF (reference sequence). The CDR3 runs to 17 residues. The CDR3 nucleotides read TGTGCCACCAGCAGTTCCCTAGCGGGAGAGAACACCGGGGAGCTGTTTTTT. Residues: CATSSSLAGENTGELFF.

This sequence joins TRBV2 and TRBJ1-1, with D maybe TRBD1 (6 bases). The germline CDR1 and CDR2 sequences are SNHLY and FYNNEI. V was trimmed by 6 bases and J by 1 base, leaving 15 bases between them. The CDR3 is made up of 15 amino acids. The DNA for the CDR3 is TGTGCCAGCAGCGCGACCGGACAGCCGAACACTGAAGCTTTCTTT. It translates to CASSATGQPNTEAFF.

The chain is built from TRBV6-5 and TRBJ1-5, with D perhaps matching TRBD1 (5 bases). Trimming cost V 7 bases and J 2 bases, with 12 bases left between them. The CDR3 is made up of 14 amino acids. Germline loops: CDR1 MNHEY, CDR2 SVGAGI. DNA for the CDR3: TGTGCCAGCAAACAGGTGATCGGCAATCAGCCCCAGCATTTT. Protein: CASKQVIGNQPQHF.